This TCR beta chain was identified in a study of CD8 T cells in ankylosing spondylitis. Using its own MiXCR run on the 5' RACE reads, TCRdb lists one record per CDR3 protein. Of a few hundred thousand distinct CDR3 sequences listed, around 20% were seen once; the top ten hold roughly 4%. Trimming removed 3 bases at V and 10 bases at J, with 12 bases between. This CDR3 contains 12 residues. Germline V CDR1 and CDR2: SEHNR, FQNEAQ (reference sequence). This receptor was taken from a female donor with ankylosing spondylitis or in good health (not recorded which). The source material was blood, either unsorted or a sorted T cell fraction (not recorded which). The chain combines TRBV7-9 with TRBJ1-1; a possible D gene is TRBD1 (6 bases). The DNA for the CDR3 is TGTGCCAGCAGCTTCGGGGACACGGGAGCTTTCTTT. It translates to CASSFGDTGAFF.